This T cell receptor (beta chain) was observed in a study of T cell responses to AZD1222 COVID-19 vaccine. Study-wide points: A rise in Spike-specific TCR breadth and depth followed two AZD1222 doses. Seropositive status at baseline applied to only five or six AZD1222 recipients. Females outnumbered males among donors, who were mostly white British; clonal diversity was possibly underestimated. Per reports, nearly half of all spike-specific TCRs target regions that are unmutated in variants.

Concerning this clone: Its antigen remains unknown.

This CDR3 has 18 amino acids. Germline CDR1 MGHRA, CDR2 YSYEKL. V was shortened by 6 bases and J by 2 bases, with 23 bases between the two germline ends. TCRdb's table, derived via immunoSEQ multiplex PCR, lists solely in-frame clones and lacks some. The repertoire holds around 99,000 clones, with over 75% as singletons. This material consisted of peripheral blood, taken on day 0 of MenACWY control vaccination. The sequence came from an adult in good health. The chain recombines TRBV4-1 with TRBJ1-5; D is unclear. CDR3 nucleotides: TGCGCCAGCAGGCCCGGACTGGGTTATCTTACTGGCAATCAGCCCCAGCATTTT. It is translated as CASRPGLGYLTGNQPQHF.